What follows are 26 T cell receptor beta chains derived from one specimen sequenced in a study of cytomegalovirus exposure and HLA in healthy donors. Primers: 60 Vbeta forward and 13 Jbeta reverse. Method: immunoSEQ multiplex PCR; TCRdb's copy keeps in-frame clones and lacks some. Of roughly 100,000 clones listed, 65% to 80% are singletons. Sequencing was carried out using PBMCs. Receptors were obtained from a male donor in good health and CMV-seronegative.

This chain uses TRBV19 with TRBJ2-1; perhaps TRBD2 as D (5 bases). Germline CDR1 is LNHDA and CDR2 is SQIVND (reference sequence). The V and J ends lost 5 bases and 2 bases respectively, with 10 bases between them. This CDR3 has 14 residues. The CDR3 protein is CASSWGVTYNEQFF. CDR3 nucleotides: TGTGCCAGTAGTTGGGGAGTTACCTACAATGAGCAGTTCTTC.

The rearrangement uses TRBV2 and TRBJ2-7; D not resolved. CDR3 length: 9 amino acids. Per germline, CDR1 SNHLY and CDR2 FYNNEI. V lost 7 bases, J lost 5 bases, and 3 bases lay in between. CDR3 DNA sequence: TGTGCCAGCACGGACGAGCAGTACTTC. Its translation is CASTDEQYF.

The chain joins TRBV19 to TRBJ2-7; the match to TRBD1 covers 9 bases. Unmatched junction bases numbered 3, after V lost 8 bases and J lost 1 base. CDR1 and CDR2 (germline): LNHDA, SQIVND (reference sequence). The CDR3 consists of 13 residues. The CDR3 reads CASAQGASYEQYF. The CDR3 region has the DNA TGTGCCAGTGCACAGGGGGCATCCTACGAGCAGTACTTC.

The table lists this clone with a count of one. The rearrangement joins TRBV5-1 to TRBJ1-6; D remains unclear. Germline V CDR1 and CDR2: SGHRS, YFSETQ. V was clipped by 0 bases and J by 7 bases, with 8 bases between them. CDR3 size: 14 residues. The CDR3 spells CASSLGTLNSPLHF. In nucleotides, the CDR3 is TGCGCCAGCAGCTTGGGGACTTTAAATTCACCCCTCCACTTT.

The rearrangement uses TRBV27 and TRBJ2-7, with 11 nucleotides matching TRBD2. J gave up 5 bases and V 5 bases, and 14 bases lay outside the gene matches. Looked up from germline, CDR1 is MNHEY and CDR2 is SMNVEV (reference sequence). The CDR3 has 17 amino acids. The CDR3 nucleotides are TGTGCCAGCAGTCCCCAGCGAACTAGCGGGAGTCTGGACGAGCAGTACTTC. It yields the protein CASSPQRTSGSLDEQYF.

The chain recombines TRBV19 with TRBJ1-2; 10 bases line up with TRBD1. CDR1 is LNHDA and CDR2 is SQIVND in the germline V gene (reference sequence). The CDR3 is 15 amino acids. V gave up 3 bases and J gave up 2 bases; unmatched junction bases: 3. The CDR3 bases are TGTGCCAGTAGTATTCTGGACAGGGGGAACTATGGCTACACCTTC. Encoded protein: CASSILDRGNYGYTF.

V and J are TRBV19 and TRBJ1-2, with D maybe TRBD1 (5 bases). Germline values: CDR1 LNHDA, CDR2 SQIVND (reference sequence). The CDR3 is 14 residues long. Trimming left V 0 bases short and J 4 bases short, with 9 bases between. The CDR3 nucleotides read TGTGCCAGTAGTATAGACCAGGGATCCTATGGCTACACCTTC. Its protein product is CASSIDQGSYGYTF.

V is TRBV9 and J is TRBJ2-7, with D hard to call. The CDR3 consists of 13 residues. Trimming removed 0 bases from V and 9 bases from J, with 13 bases in between. Germline CDR1 is SGDLS and CDR2 is YYNGEE. The CDR3 sequence: CASSVAVDSGQYF. CDR3 bases: TGTGCCAGCAGCGTAGCTGTAGACTCTGGGCAGTACTTC.

This clone showed up just once. V gene TRBV5-1 combines with J gene TRBJ2-3; 13 bases are shared with TRBD2. Germline assignment: CDR1 SGHRS and CDR2 YFSETQ. The CDR3 is made up of 16 amino acids. The ends lost 4 bases at V and 2 bases at J; junction bases unmatched: 4. The CDR3 spells CASSLGTSGDTDTQYF. The CDR3 DNA reads as TGCGCCAGCAGCCTTGGGACTAGCGGGGACACAGATACGCAGTATTTT.

The gene calls are TRBV10-3 and TRBJ2-5; D might be TRBD2 (6 bases). The CDR3 covers 14 residues. Trimming took 1 base from V and 2 from J, leaving 8 bases between them. Looked up from germline, CDR1 is ENHRY and CDR2 is SYGVKD. CDR3 in amino acids: CAISEFGGQETQYF. The CDR3, as DNA: TGTGCCATCAGTGAGTTCGGGGGACAAGAGACCCAGTACTTC.

The chain recombines TRBV5-4 with TRBJ2-5; 9 bases fit TRBD2. This CDR3 comprises 14 residues. CDR1 is SGHNT and CDR2 is YYREEE in the germline V gene (reference sequence). The ends lost 1 base at V and 3 bases at J; junction bases unmatched: 1. The CDR3 region is CASSLPSGKETQYF. CDR3 DNA: TGTGCCAGCAGCTTGCCTAGCGGGAAAGAGACCCAGTACTTC.

J is TRBJ2-7 and V is TRBV5-1; 7 bases agree with TRBD1. This CDR3 has 16 amino acids. V lost 3 bases to trimming and J lost 4 bases; unmatched junction nucleotides: 13. The germline CDR1 and CDR2 sequences are SGHRS and YFSETQ. CDR3 DNA: TGCGCCAGCAGCTCACGAGCTTTATCACAGGGGTACGAGCAGTACTTC. Its protein is CASSSRALSQGYEQYF.

Note on this clone: An end of the junction does not agree with germline; a read error may underlie this. This sequence joins TRBV7-9 and TRBJ2-7; D ambiguous. In germline, CDR1 is SEHNR, CDR2 FQNEAQ (reference sequence). This CDR3 is built from 13 residues. The CDR3 spells CSSSPRMPYEQYF. CDR3 sequence (DNA): TGTTCCAGCAGCCCACGCATGCCCTACGAACAGTACTTC.

This sequence joins TRBV5-4 and TRBJ2-1; 7 bases are a match to TRBD2. The J segment lost 8 bases and the V segment lost 1 base, leaving 9 bases of the junction unmatched. The germline V gene encodes CDR1 SGHNT and CDR2 YYREEE (reference sequence). This CDR3 comprises 15 residues. In nucleotides, the CDR3 is TGTGCCAGCAGCTTGTCGGGAGGCGGCCGGGATGAGCAGTTCTTC. Residues: CASSLSGGGRDEQFF.

The chain combines TRBV19 with TRBJ1-1; D is perhaps TRBD1 (5 bases). In germline, CDR1 is LNHDA, CDR2 SQIVND (reference sequence). The length of the CDR3 is 14 residues. V dropped 5 bases and J dropped 6 bases, with 16 bases sitting between them. The CDR3 DNA reads TGTGCCAGTAGTGTACTTCAGGGCAACGCTGAAGCTTTCTTT. It encodes CASSVLQGNAEAFF. The full variable domain, completed using reference TRBV19 and TRBJ1-1, is DGGITQSPKYLFRKEGQNVTLSCEQNLNHDAMYWYRQDPGQGLRLIYYSQIVNDFQKGDIAEGYSVSREKKESFPLTVTSAQKNPTAFYLCASSVLQGNAEAFFGQGTRLTVV.

This clone was counted only a few times. The chain carries TRBV11-2 and TRBJ1-3; no clear D gene. The CDR3 contains 18 residues. The ends were cut back, 7 bases at V and 0 bases at J, with 22 bases in the middle. Germline assignment: CDR1 SGHAT and CDR2 FQNNGV. The CDR3: CASTRSPLPGSSGNTIYF. The CDR3 DNA reads TGTGCCAGCACCCGTTCCCCCCTACCGGGGTCCTCTGGAAACACCATATATTTT.

This chain connects TRBV27 to TRBJ2-7, with 8 nucleotides matching TRBD2. The CDR3 contains 15 residues. The V and J ends lost 5 bases and 2 bases, in that order; junction bases with no gene match: 8. Germline assignment: CDR1 MNHEY and CDR2 SMNVEV (reference sequence). The chain's CDR3 is CASSPGLARTYEQYF. In DNA, the CDR3 is TGTGCCAGCAGTCCCGGACTAGCAAGGACCTACGAGCAGTACTTC.

The chain links TRBV11-2 to TRBJ1-2, with D possibly TRBD1 on 5 matching bases. V was pared by 4 bases and J by 1 base, with 16 bases between. Germline V gene lookup returns CDR1 SGHAT and CDR2 FQNNGV. CDR3 length: 16 residues. CDR3 in DNA: TGTGCCAGCAGCTCCCTCCGTACCGGGGGTAACTATGGCTACACCTTC. Its protein is CASSSLRTGGNYGYTF. Together with reference TRBV11-2 and TRBJ1-2, the CDR3 gives the full variable domain: EAGVAQSPRYKIIEKRQSVAFWCNPISGHATLYWYQQILGQGPKLLIQFQNNGVVDDSQLPKDRFSAERLKGVDSTLKIQPAKLEDSAVYLCASSSLRTGGNYGYTFGSGTRLTVV.

The genes are TRBV19 and TRBJ1-5, with 7 bases that match TRBD1. Germline CDR1 is LNHDA and CDR2 is SQIVND (reference sequence). V shed 7 bases, J shed 0 bases, and the junction held 9 bases outside the gene matches. The CDR3 sequence is 16 residues long. The CDR3 region is CASTMPDRLSNQPQHF. CDR3 DNA: TGTGCCAGTACTATGCCGGACAGGCTTAGCAATCAGCCCCAGCATTTT.

The chain combines TRBV11-2 with TRBJ1-2; D is perhaps TRBD1 (6 bases). Trimming shortened V by 5 bases and J by 9 bases, and 19 bases separated the two germline ends. The CDR3 loop spans 14 amino acids. From germline, CDR1 is SGHAT and CDR2 FQNNGV. CDR3 DNA: TGTGCCAGCAGCGCCGGGGACACCACTTTTAGCTACACCTTC. Translation gives CASSAGDTTFSYTF.

This clone was seen just once. J is TRBJ2-7 and V is TRBV29-1; 9 bases fit TRBD1. Germline loops: CDR1 SQVTM, CDR2 ANQGSEA. This CDR3 contains 14 residues. V lost 4 bases, J lost 1 base, and 5 bases stayed unmatched. The CDR3 coding sequence is TGCAGCGTTGGTCACGGGACAGGGTCCTACGAGCAGTACTTC. Its protein is CSVGHGTGSYEQYF.

This chain connects TRBV28 to TRBJ2-7, with 11 bases identical to TRBD1. CDR1 is MDHEN, CDR2 SYDVKM, per germline. J lost 4 bases, V lost 6 bases, and 2 bases had no gene match. This CDR3 has 13 residues. The CDR3 nucleotides read TGTGCCAGCAGCGGGGACAGGGGGTACGAGCAGTACTTC. Translated, it gives CASSGDRGYEQYF. Variable domain in full (rest from reference TRBV28 and TRBJ2-7): DVKVTQSSRYLVKRTGEKVFLECVQDMDHENMFWYRQDPGLGLRLIYFSYDVKMKEKGDIPEGYSVSREKKERFSLILESASTNQTSMYLCASSGDRGYEQYFGPGTRLTVT.

The J gene is TRBJ2-2, the V gene TRBV9; 9 positions agree with TRBD2. Germline trimming cut 4 bases from V and 2 bases from J; bases unmatched to any gene: 18. Germline values: CDR1 SGDLS, CDR2 YYNGEE. The CDR3 consists of 20 residues. The CDR3 coding sequence is TGTGCCAGCAGCCCCTGGCGGGAGGGCCTGAGGTTGGTTAACACCGGGGAGCTGTTTTTT. Its translation is CASSPWREGLRLVNTGELFF.

CDR3 region: CASSTLVAADTQYF. CDR3 nucleotide sequence: TGTGCCAGCAGTACTTTGGTAGCGGCAGATACGCAGTATTTT. The rearrangement joins TRBV2 to TRBJ2-3; a possible D gene is TRBD2 (6 bases). The CDR3 length is 14 residues. Germline V gene sequence: CDR1 SNHLY, CDR2 FYNNEI. Trimming took 5 bases from V and 4 from J, leaving 13 bases between them.

This chain connects TRBV2 to TRBJ1-5, with D maybe TRBD1 (5 bases). Trimming removed 1 base at V and 8 bases at J, with 6 bases between. Germline values: CDR1 SNHLY, CDR2 FYNNEI. This CDR3 is built from 12 residues. CDR3 DNA: TGTGCCAGCAGTGAAGGGGGGGAGCCCCAGCATTTT. Amino acids: CASSEGGEPQHF.

The chain joins TRBV4-2 to TRBJ2-1; 8 bases align to TRBD2. Per germline, CDR1 LGHNA and CDR2 YNFKEQ. The ends lost 0 bases at V and 5 bases at J; junction bases unmatched: 6. CDR3 length equals 16 residues. DNA for the CDR3: TGTGCCAGCAGCCAAGAAGGAAGCGGGAGACACAATGAGCAGTTCTTC. This encodes CASSQEGSGRHNEQFF.